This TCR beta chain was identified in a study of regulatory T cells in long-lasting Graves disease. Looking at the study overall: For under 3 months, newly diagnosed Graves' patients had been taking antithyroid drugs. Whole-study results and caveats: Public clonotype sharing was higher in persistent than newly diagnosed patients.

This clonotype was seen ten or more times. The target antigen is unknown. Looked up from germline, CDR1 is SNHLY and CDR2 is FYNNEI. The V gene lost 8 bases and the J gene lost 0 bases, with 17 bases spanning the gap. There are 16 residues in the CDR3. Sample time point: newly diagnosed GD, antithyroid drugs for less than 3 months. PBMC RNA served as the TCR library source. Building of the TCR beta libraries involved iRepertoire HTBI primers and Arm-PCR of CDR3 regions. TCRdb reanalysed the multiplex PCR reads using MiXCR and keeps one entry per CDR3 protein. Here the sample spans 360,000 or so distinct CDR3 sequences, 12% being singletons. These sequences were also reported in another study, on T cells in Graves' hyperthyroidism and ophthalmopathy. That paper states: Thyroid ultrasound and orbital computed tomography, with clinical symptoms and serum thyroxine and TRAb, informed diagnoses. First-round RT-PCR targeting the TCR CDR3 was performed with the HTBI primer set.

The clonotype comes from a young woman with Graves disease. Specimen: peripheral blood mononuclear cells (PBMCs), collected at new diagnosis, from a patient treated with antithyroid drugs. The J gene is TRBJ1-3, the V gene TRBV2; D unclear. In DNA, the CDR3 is TGTGCCAGCTCGGGCAGCCTATCCGCCTCTGGAAACACCATATATTTT. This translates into CASSGSLSASGNTIYF. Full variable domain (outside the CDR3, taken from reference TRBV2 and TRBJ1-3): EPEVTQTPSHQVTQMGQEVILRCVPISNHLYFYWYRQILGQKVEFLVSFYNNEISEKSEIFDDQFSVERPDGSNFTLKIRSTKLEDSAMYFCASSGSLSASGNTIYFGEGSWLTVV.